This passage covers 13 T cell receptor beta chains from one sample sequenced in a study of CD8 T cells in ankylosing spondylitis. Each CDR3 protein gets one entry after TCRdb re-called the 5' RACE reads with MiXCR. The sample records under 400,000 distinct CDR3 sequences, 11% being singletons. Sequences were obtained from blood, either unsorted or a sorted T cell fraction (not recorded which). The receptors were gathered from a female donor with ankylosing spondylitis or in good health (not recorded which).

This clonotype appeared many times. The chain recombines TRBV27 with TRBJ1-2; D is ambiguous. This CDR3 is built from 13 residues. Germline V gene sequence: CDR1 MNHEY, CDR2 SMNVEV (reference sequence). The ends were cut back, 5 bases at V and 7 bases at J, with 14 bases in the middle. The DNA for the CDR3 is TGTGCCAGCAGTCCACTACCGAGGTTTGGCTACACCTTC. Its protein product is CASSPLPRFGYTF.

CDR3 coding DNA: TGTGCCAGCAGCCAGTCCTACAATGAGCAGTTCTTC. It is translated as CASSQSYNEQFF. The V and J genes are TRBV7-9 and TRBJ2-1; no reliable D call. This CDR3 region has 12 residues. The germline V and J ends were trimmed by 5 bases and 1 base, with 3 bases remaining between them. The germline V gene encodes CDR1 SEHNR and CDR2 FQNEAQ (reference sequence).

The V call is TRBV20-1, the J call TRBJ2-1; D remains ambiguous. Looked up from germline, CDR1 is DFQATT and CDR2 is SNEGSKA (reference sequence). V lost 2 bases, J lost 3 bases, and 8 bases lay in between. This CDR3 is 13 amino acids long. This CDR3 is CSARTRNYNEQFF. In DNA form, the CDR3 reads TGCAGTGCTAGAACACGGAACTACAATGAGCAGTTCTTC.

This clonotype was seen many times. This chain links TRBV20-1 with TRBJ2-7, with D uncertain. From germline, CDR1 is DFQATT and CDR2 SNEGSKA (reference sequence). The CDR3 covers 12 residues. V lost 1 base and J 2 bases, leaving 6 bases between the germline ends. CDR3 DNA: TGCAGTGCTAGAGGCCCAGCCTACGAGCAGTACTTC. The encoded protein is CSARGPAYEQYF.

The CDR3 loop reads CASSRNQGTRNYGYTF. CDR3 DNA sequence: TGCGCCAGCAGCCGAAACCAGGGCACCCGTAACTATGGCTACACCTTC. This chain links TRBV5-1 with TRBJ1-2, with D possibly matching TRBD1 (5 bases). CDR1 and CDR2 (germline): SGHRS, YFSETQ. This CDR3 is 16 amino acids long. Trimming took 4 bases from V and 1 from J, leaving 17 bases between them.

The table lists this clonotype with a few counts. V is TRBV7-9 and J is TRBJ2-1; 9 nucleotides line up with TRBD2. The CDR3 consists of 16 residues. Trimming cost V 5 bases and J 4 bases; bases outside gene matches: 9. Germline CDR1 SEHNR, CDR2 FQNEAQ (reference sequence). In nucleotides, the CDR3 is TGTGCCAGCAGCCCGCCTAGGGCGGGAGGGTACAATGAGCAGTTCTTC. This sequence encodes CASSPPRAGGYNEQFF.

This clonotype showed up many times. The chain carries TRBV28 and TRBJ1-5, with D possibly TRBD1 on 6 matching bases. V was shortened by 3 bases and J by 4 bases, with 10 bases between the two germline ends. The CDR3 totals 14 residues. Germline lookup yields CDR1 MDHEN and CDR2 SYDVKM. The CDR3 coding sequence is TGTGCCAGCAGTTTGATTCAGGGGAATCAGCCCCAGCATTTT. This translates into CASSLIQGNQPQHF.

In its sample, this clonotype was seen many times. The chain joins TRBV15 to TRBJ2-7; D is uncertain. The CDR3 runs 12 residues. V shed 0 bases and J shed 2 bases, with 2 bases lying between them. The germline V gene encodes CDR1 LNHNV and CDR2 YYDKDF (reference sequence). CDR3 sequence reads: CATSRDTYEQYF. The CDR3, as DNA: TGTGCCACCAGCAGAGACACCTACGAGCAGTACTTC.

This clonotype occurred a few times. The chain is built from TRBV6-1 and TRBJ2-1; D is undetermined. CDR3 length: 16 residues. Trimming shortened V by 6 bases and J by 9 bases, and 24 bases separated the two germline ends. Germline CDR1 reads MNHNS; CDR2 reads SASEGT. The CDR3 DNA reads TGTGCCAGCAGCCTATCTTTCGCCCGGTCAGTCCTTGAGCAGTTCTTC. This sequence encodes CASSLSFARSVLEQFF.

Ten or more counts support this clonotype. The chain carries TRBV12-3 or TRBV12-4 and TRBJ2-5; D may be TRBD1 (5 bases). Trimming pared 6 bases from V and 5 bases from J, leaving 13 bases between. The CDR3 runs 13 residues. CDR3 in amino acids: CASRATVDETQYF. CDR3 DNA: TGTGCCAGCAGAGCGACAGTCGATGAGACCCAGTACTTC.

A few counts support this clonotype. The CDR3 sequence: CASTQGDEQYF. CDR3 bases: TGTGCCAGCACCCAGGGAGACGAGCAGTACTTC. This chain joins TRBV12-3 or TRBV12-4 and TRBJ2-7; the D gene could be TRBD1 or TRBD2 (5 bases each). This CDR3 contains 11 residues. V was pared by 7 bases and J by 5 bases, with 9 bases between.

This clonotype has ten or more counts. Here the CDR3 reads CASSYIPGGEEQYF. The CDR3 DNA reads as TGCGCCAGCAGCTATATCCCGGGAGGAGAAGAGCAGTACTTC. The chain is built from TRBV5-1 and TRBJ2-7, with 7 bases aligning to TRBD2. V shed 3 bases and J 7 bases; nucleotides not matched to a gene: 10. Looked up from germline, CDR1 is SGHRS and CDR2 is YFSETQ. This CDR3 spans 14 amino acids. Based on the CDR3 plus reference TRBV5-1 and TRBJ2-7, the full variable domain is KAGVTQTPRYLIKTRGQQVTLSCSPISGHRSVSWYQQTPGQGLQFLFEYFSETQRNKGNFPGRFSGRQFSNSRSEMNVSTLELGDSALYLCASSYIPGGEEQYFGPGTRLTVT.

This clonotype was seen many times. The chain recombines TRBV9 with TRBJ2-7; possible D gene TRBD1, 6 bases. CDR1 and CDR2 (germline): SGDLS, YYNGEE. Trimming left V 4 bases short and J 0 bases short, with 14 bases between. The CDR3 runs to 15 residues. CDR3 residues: CASSPRDMSSYEQYF. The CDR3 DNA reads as TGTGCCAGCAGCCCAAGGGACATGAGCTCCTACGAGCAGTACTTC.